The 23 T cell receptor beta chains below all came from one sample that was sequenced in a study of cytomegalovirus exposure and HLA in healthy donors. Use of 60 Vbeta and 13 Jbeta primers characterized the PCR. Generated by immunoSEQ multiplex PCR, the TCRdb table keeps only in-frame clones and is missing some. Here the sample spans about 200,000 clones, about three quarters being singletons. Material for sequencing was PBMCs. All receptors derive from a middle-aged man in good health and CMV-seronegative.

In its sample, this clone was seen once. The chain combines TRBV25-1 with TRBJ2-2, with TRBD1 matching 7 bases. The trim removed 2 bases at V and 6 bases at J, leaving 12 bases unmatched. The CDR3 extends over 17 amino acids. In germline, CDR1 is MGHDK, CDR2 SYGVNS. The CDR3 DNA reads TGTGCCAGCAGTGAAGAGGGGGCAGGGTGGGGTCCCGGGGAGCTGTTTTTT. Encoded protein: CASSEEGAGWGPGELFF.

The genes are TRBV21-1 and TRBJ2-7; TRBD1 was called by the table and not checked on the DNA. TRBV21-1 is reported as a pseudogene. The CDR3 is 18 amino acids. The CDR3 DNA follows: TGTGCCAGCAGCCCCCTGGGGCCGGACAGGGCTCACCCGTGGGAGCAGTACTTC. Translating gives CASSPLGPDRAHPWEQYF.

The chain has TRBV5-1 and TRBJ2-3, with no clear D. Germline lookup yields CDR1 SGHRS and CDR2 YFSETQ. With 4 bases removed from V and 0 bases from J, the gap between germline ends came to 12 bases. The CDR3 length is 15 residues. The CDR3 sequence is CASSRVGSSTDTQYF. The DNA for the CDR3 is TGCGCCAGCAGCCGCGTGGGCTCTAGCACAGATACGCAGTATTTT.

This sequence joins TRBV7-2 and TRBJ2-7, with a weak D call TRBD2 (6 bases). The CDR3 covers 14 residues. CDR1 is SGHTA and CDR2 is FQGNSA in the germline V gene. Trimming took 2 bases from V and 5 from J, leaving 13 bases between them. CDR3 nucleotide sequence: TGTGCCAGCAGCTTAAGATTACCGGGGGACGAGCAGTACTTC. Its translation: CASSLRLPGDEQYF.

The V and J genes are TRBV16 and TRBJ1-2; a weak D match, TRBD1 (5 bases). Trimming removed 0 bases at V and 7 bases at J, with 12 bases between. The CDR3 totals 14 residues. CDR1 is KGHSY, CDR2 FQNENV, per germline. The CDR3 DNA reads TGTGCCAGCAGCCAATCAGGGGCCCAGGCTGGCTACACCTTC. Its protein is CASSQSGAQAGYTF.

As DNA, the CDR3 is TGTGCCTGGAGTCTAGCCTACGAGCAGTACTTC. Amino acid sequence: CAWSLAYEQYF. This chain uses TRBV30 with TRBJ2-7, with D hard to call. Germline loops: CDR1 GTSNPN, CDR2 SVGIG (reference sequence). The CDR3 runs to 11 residues. Trimming stripped 2 bases from V and 2 bases from J, with 4 bases between. Combining the CDR3 with reference TRBV30 and TRBJ2-7 gives the whole variable domain SQTIHQWPATLVQPVGSPLSLECTVEGTSNPNLYWYRQAAGRGLQLLFYSVGIGQISSEVPQNLSASRPQDRQFILSSKKLLLSDSGFYLCAWSLAYEQYFGPGTRLTVT.

CDR3 sequence (DNA): TGTGCCAGCTCAGCAGGACTAGCGGGGAGCACAGATACGCAGTATTTT. It encodes CASSAGLAGSTDTQYF. The chain combines TRBV18 with TRBJ2-3; 12 nucleotides match TRBD2. The germline V gene encodes CDR1 KGHSH and CDR2 LQKENI. The V segment lost 5 bases and the J segment 0 bases; nucleotides outside the gene matches: 3. There are 16 residues in the CDR3.

A remark on this clone: Its ends do not fully match the called genes, so a read error is possible. The chain combines TRBV14 with TRBJ2-1, with D perhaps TRBD2 (5 bases). Germline CDR1 SGHDN, CDR2 FVKESK. The CDR3 runs 12 residues. DNA of the CDR3: TGTGCCAGCAGCCAAGGGGGAGTCCCTGGGATCTTC. It is translated as CASSQGGVPGIF.

The genes are TRBV13 and TRBJ2-2; the match to TRBD2 covers 11 bases. Trimming cost V 5 bases and J 1 base; bases outside gene matches: 6. This CDR3 has 17 amino acids. Germline CDR1 PRHDT, CDR2 FYEKMQ (reference sequence). CDR3 amino acids: CASSPNLAGGNTGELFF. DNA for the CDR3: TGTGCCAGCAGCCCCAACCTAGCGGGGGGGAACACCGGGGAGCTGTTTTTT.

The chain recombines TRBV11-2 with TRBJ2-7, with 7 bases that match TRBD1. The CDR3 runs 17 residues. The junction had 14 bases not matched to a gene; V was cut back by 6 bases and J by 0 bases. Per germline, CDR1 SGHAT and CDR2 FQNNGV. CDR3 DNA sequence: TGTGCCAGCAGGTTCGGGACAGCGTATTCCTCCTCCTACGAGCAGTACTTC. It encodes CASRFGTAYSSSYEQYF.

This sequence joins TRBV5-6 and TRBJ2-7, with 8 bases matching TRBD2. Trimming at V came to 2 bases and at J to 2 bases, leaving 12 bases not matched to a gene. The CDR3 totals 17 residues. Germline CDR1 SGHDT, CDR2 YYEEEE. CDR3 sequence: CASSFGPGGGPTYEQYF. The DNA for the CDR3 is TGTGCCAGCAGCTTTGGCCCGGGGGGGGGTCCCACCTACGAGCAGTACTTC.

This chain joins TRBV19 and TRBJ2-5, with unresolved D. The CDR3 is 14 residues long. V lost 4 bases and J lost 4, with 13 bases in between. Germline V gives CDR1 LNHDA, CDR2 SQIVND (reference sequence). CDR3 in amino acids: CASSKNVGGETQYF. CDR3 coding DNA: TGTGCCAGTAGTAAGAATGTCGGCGGAGAGACCCAGTACTTC.

The chain employs TRBV10-1 and TRBJ1-1; maybe TRBD1 (6 bases). V dropped 5 bases and J dropped 6 bases, with 13 bases sitting between them. This CDR3 has 13 residues. Germline-derived CDR1 and CDR2 are WNHNN and SYGVQD (reference sequence). The CDR3 nucleotides read TGCGCCAGCAGTCACTCAGGGGTTTCTGAAGCTTTCTTT. Translating gives CASSHSGVSEAFF.

The rearrangement links TRBV28 to TRBJ1-2; 7 nucleotides align to TRBD1. The CDR3 sequence is 16 residues long. Trimming removed 5 bases from V and 0 bases from J; junction bases left unmatched: 9. Germline assignment: CDR1 MDHEN and CDR2 SYDVKM. The CDR3 bases are TGTGCCAGCAGTCCCCCACAGGGGATTGCTAACTATGGCTACACCTTC. This translates into CASSPPQGIANYGYTF.

This clone has a handful of counts. This chain uses TRBV7-6 with TRBJ2-7; D unresolved. V was trimmed by 5 bases and J by 3 bases, leaving 8 bases between them. The CDR3 totals 12 residues. Per the germline V gene, CDR1 is SGHVS and CDR2 is FNYEAQ. The CDR3 nucleotides read TGTGCCAGCAGCCGACAAGACTACGAGCAGTACTTC. Encoded protein: CASSRQDYEQYF.

This clone showed up just a few times. This sequence joins TRBV12-5 and TRBJ1-4; no clear D. CDR3 size: 12 residues. Germline V gene data show CDR1 as LGHNT and CDR2 as FRNRAP. Deletions cut 2 bases from V and 7 bases from J, with 5 bases between. CDR3: CASGLSTEKLFF. The CDR3, as DNA: TGTGCTAGTGGTTTGAGCACTGAAAAACTGTTTTTT.

The rearrangement joins TRBV19 to TRBJ2-2; 8 nucleotides line up with TRBD1. The germline CDR1 and CDR2 sequences are LNHDA and SQIVND (reference sequence). J gave up 1 base and V 3 bases, and 13 bases lay outside the gene matches. The length of the CDR3 is 19 residues. CDR3 region: CASSMNPWTGFRNTGELFF. CDR3 DNA: TGTGCCAGTAGTATGAATCCGTGGACAGGGTTTAGGAACACCGGGGAGCTGTTTTTT.

In its sample, this clone was seen once. The chain employs TRBV7-2 and TRBJ2-3; D remains unclear. Germline values: CDR1 SGHTA, CDR2 FQGNSA. V gave up 0 bases and J gave up 6 bases, with 7 bases separating them. The length of the CDR3 is 13 residues. The CDR3 DNA reads as TGTGCCAGCAGCTTAGCGTTGGGCGATACGCAGTATTTT. Translated: CASSLALGDTQYF.

The chain's CDR3 is CASSTHDRFSYNEQFF. CDR3 DNA sequence: TGTGCCAGCAGCACCCACGACAGGTTTTCCTACAATGAGCAGTTCTTC. The rearrangement joins TRBV11-1 to TRBJ2-1, with a tentative D call TRBD1 (6 bases). The germline CDR1 and CDR2 sequences are SGHAT and FQDESV (reference sequence). CDR3 length equals 16 residues. The V and J ends lost 5 bases and 1 base respectively, with 15 bases between them.

The chain uses TRBV28 and TRBJ1-2, with D uncertain. V lost 4 bases and J 4 bases, leaving 7 bases between the germline ends. The germline CDR1 and CDR2 sequences are MDHEN and SYDVKM. This CDR3 is 12 amino acids long. The CDR3 loop is CASSSTAYGYTF. The DNA of the CDR3 is TGTGCCAGCAGTTCCACAGCCTATGGCTACACCTTC.

The rearrangement uses TRBV10-2 and TRBJ1-1; 8 bases are a match to TRBD1. CDR1 and CDR2 from the germline V gene are WSHSY and SAAADI. V lost 5 bases and J lost 1; bases outside the gene matches: 3. The CDR3 is 14 amino acids. The CDR3 nucleotides read TGCGCCAGCAGTTTAGACAGGGGGAACACTGAAGCTTTCTTT. Translating gives CASSLDRGNTEAFF.

This chain connects TRBV5-4 to TRBJ1-2; 12 bases line up with TRBD1. The ends lost 6 bases at V and 7 bases at J; junction bases unmatched: 7. This CDR3 contains 14 residues. Germline V gene data show CDR1 as SGHNT and CDR2 as YYREEE (reference sequence). DNA for the CDR3: TGTGCCAGCACCAGGGACAGGGGGCAGGTTGGCTACACCTTC. This gives the protein CASTRDRGQVGYTF.

The chain uses TRBV4-2 and TRBJ2-5; TRBD2 matches 8 bases. V shed 0 bases and J 5 bases; nucleotides not matched to a gene: 8. The CDR3 is 16 residues long. Germline assignment: CDR1 LGHNA and CDR2 YNFKEQ. The CDR3 region has the DNA TGTGCCAGCAGCCAAGAGGGCCGGGGGGGCCCTGAGACCCAGTACTTC. Its translation is CASSQEGRGGPETQYF.